A selection of T cell receptor beta chains follows, all from one sample in a study of graft-versus-host responses after intestinal transplantation. These receptors' targets are unknown. Clones were read by immunoSEQ multiplex PCR, and TCRdb kept only the in-frame ones, dropping some. The sample shows fewer than 90,000 clones, 94% of them seen only once. This specimen was unstimulated CD4+ T cells sorted from spleen or lymph node cells, taken before transplant. The receptors were gathered from a human donor who was the organ donor for an intestinal transplant. CDR3s include the opening cysteine and the closing phenylalanine or tryptophan. D genes are given only for firm matches. Expanded clones are given a class, and other clones once, few, many or no size at all.

j_gene: TRBJ1-1
abundance: NA
v_gene: TRBV5-1
d_gene: NA
CDR3aa: CASMSPMNTEAFF
CDR3nt: TGCGCCAGCATGAGTCCGATGAACACTGAAGCTTTCTTT

j_gene: TRBJ2-7
abundance: NA
v_gene: TRBV18
d_gene: NA
CDR3aa: CASSEGGTMGLEQYF
CDR3nt: TGTGCCAGCTCAGAGGGGGGGACTATGGGTCTCGAGCAGTACTTC

j_gene: TRBJ1-4
abundance: NA
v_gene: TRBV5-4
d_gene: TRBD1
CDR3aa: CASSLAGQGEKLFF
CDR3nt: TGTGCCAGCAGCTTGGCGGGACAGGGAGAAAAACTGTTTTTT

j_gene: TRBJ1-1
abundance: NA
v_gene: TRBV6-5
d_gene: NA
CDR3aa: CASSYSRGDTEAFF
CDR3nt: TGTGCCAGCAGTTACTCGAGAGGGGACACTGAAGCTTTCTTT

j_gene: TRBJ2-1
abundance: once
v_gene: TRBV29-1
d_gene: NA
CDR3aa: CSVSDSSSYNEQFF
CDR3nt: TGCAGCGTTAGCGACTCGAGCTCCTACAATGAGCAGTTCTTC

j_gene: TRBJ2-7
abundance: NA
v_gene: TRBV10-1
d_gene: NA
CDR3aa: CASSESSGTYEQYF
CDR3nt: TGCGCCAGCAGTGAGTCATCCGGGACTTACGAGCAGTACTTC

j_gene: TRBJ2-1
abundance: once
v_gene: TRBV27
d_gene: NA
CDR3aa: CASSFYNEQFF
CDR3nt: TGTGCCAGCAGTTTTTACAATGAGCAGTTCTTC

j_gene: TRBJ2-7
abundance: NA
v_gene: TRBV7-3
d_gene: NA
CDR3aa: CASSLDALSYEQYF
CDR3nt: TGTGCCAGCAGCTTAGATGCGCTCTCCTACGAGCAGTACTTC

j_gene: TRBJ2-7
abundance: NA
v_gene: TRBV20-1
d_gene: NA
CDR3aa: CSAAAYDEQYF
CDR3nt: TGCAGTGCTGCTGCTTACGACGAGCAGTACTTC

j_gene: TRBJ1-5
abundance: NA
v_gene: TRBV7-8
d_gene: NA
CDR3aa: CASSPFSNQPQHF
CDR3nt: TGTGCCAGCAGCCCGTTTAGCAATCAGCCCCAGCATTTT

j_gene: TRBJ1-4
abundance: NA
v_gene: TRBV25-1
d_gene: NA
CDR3aa: CASSDFWSGSEKLFF
CDR3nt: TGTGCCAGCAGTGATTTTTGGTCAGGGAGTGAAAAACTGTTTTTT

j_gene: TRBJ2-7
abundance: few
v_gene: TRBV21-1
d_gene: NA
CDR3aa: CASSAADSYEQYF
CDR3nt: TGTGCCAGCAGTGCAGCCGACTCCTACGAGCAGTACTTC

j_gene: TRBJ2-1
abundance: NA
v_gene: TRBV28
d_gene: TRBD2
CDR3aa: CASSPWNSGAYNEQFF
CDR3nt: TGTGCCAGCAGTCCTTGGAATAGCGGGGCATACAATGAGCAGTTCTTC

j_gene: TRBJ2-2
abundance: NA
v_gene: TRBV6-1
d_gene: TRBD1
CDR3aa: CASIVQGVGELFF
CDR3nt: TGTGCCAGCATAGTCCAGGGGGTCGGGGAGCTGTTTTTT

j_gene: TRBJ2-3
abundance: NA
v_gene: TRBV18
d_gene: TRBD1
CDR3aa: CASSQDRVSTDTQYF
CDR3nt: TGTGCCAGCTCGCAGGACAGGGTGAGCACAGATACGCAGTATTTT

j_gene: TRBJ2-7
abundance: once
v_gene: TRBV4-1
d_gene: TRBD1
CDR3aa: CASSQDLNRGVDEQYF
CDR3nt: TGCGCCAGCAGCCAAGATCTCAACAGGGGTGTGGACGAGCAGTACTTC

j_gene: TRBJ2-3
abundance: NA
v_gene: TRBV18
d_gene: NA
CDR3aa: CASSLGTDTQYF
CDR3nt: TGTGCCAGCTCACTGGGCACAGATACGCAGTATTTT

j_gene: TRBJ2-1
abundance: NA
v_gene: TRBV4-1
d_gene: NA
CDR3aa: CASSQVSRDPPNNEQFF
CDR3nt: TGCGCCAGCAGCCAAGTCTCACGGGATCCCCCCAACAATGAGCAGTTCTTC

j_gene: TRBJ2-3
abundance: NA
v_gene: TRBV7-2
d_gene: TRBD2
CDR3aa: CASSLAQTSGVRF
CDR3nt: TGTGCCAGCAGCTTAGCGCAGACTAGCGGGGTACGCTTT

j_gene: TRBJ2-5
abundance: NA
v_gene: TRBV7-8
d_gene: NA
CDR3aa: CASSFAENTETQYF
CDR3nt: TGTGCCAGCAGCTTTGCCGAGAACACGGAGACCCAGTACTTC

j_gene: TRBJ1-2
abundance: NA
v_gene: TRBV4-3
d_gene: TRBD1
CDR3aa: CASSQDSDRRGHGGYTF
CDR3nt: TGCGCCAGCAGCCAAGACTCGGATCGTAGGGGGCACGGTGGCTACACCTTC

j_gene: TRBJ1-1
abundance: NA
v_gene: TRBV6-1
d_gene: NA
CDR3aa: CASCGRGAGWGNTEAFF
CDR3nt: TGTGCCAGCTGTGGGAGAGGGGCAGGGTGGGGGAACACTGAAGCTTTCTTT

j_gene: TRBJ1-2
abundance: NA
v_gene: TRBV7-9
d_gene: NA
CDR3aa: CATDLDRQSGYGYTF
CDR3nt: TGTGCCACTGACCTCGACCGACAGTCAGGCTATGGCTACACCTTC

j_gene: TRBJ1-1
abundance: NA
v_gene: TRBV6-5
d_gene: NA
CDR3aa: CASRARWDSEAFF
CDR3nt: TGTGCCAGCAGGGCGAGGTGGGATTCTGAAGCTTTCTTT

j_gene: TRBJ1-4
abundance: NA
v_gene: TRBV9
d_gene: NA
CDR3aa: CASSVASVDRAGTNEKLFF
CDR3nt: TGTGCCAGCAGCGTAGCCTCGGTCGACCGGGCGGGAACTAATGAAAAACTGTTTTTT

j_gene: TRBJ1-6
abundance: NA
v_gene: TRBV19
d_gene: TRBD1
CDR3aa: CASSMGRGQGRFWNSPLHF
CDR3nt: TGTGCCAGTAGTATGGGGCGGGGACAGGGACGGTTTTGGAATTCACCCCTCCACTTT

j_gene: TRBJ1-2
abundance: NA
v_gene: TRBV27
d_gene: NA
CDR3aa: CASSANRVYGYTF
CDR3nt: TGTGCCAGCAGTGCTAACAGGGTCTATGGCTACACCTTC

j_gene: TRBJ1-1
abundance: NA
v_gene: TRBV2
d_gene: TRBD1
CDR3aa: CASKPEGGPNEAFF
CDR3nt: TGTGCCAGCAAGCCGGAAGGGGGCCCTAATGAAGCTTTCTTT

j_gene: TRBJ1-3
abundance: few
v_gene: TRBV6-5
d_gene: NA
CDR3aa: CASSYQGTAGNTIYF
CDR3nt: TGTGCCAGCAGTTACCAAGGGACCGCCGGAAACACCATATATTTT

j_gene: TRBJ1-2
abundance: NA
v_gene: TRBV9
d_gene: NA
CDR3aa: CASSASGGYTF
CDR3nt: TGTGCCAGCAGCGCATCGGGTGGCTACACCTTC

j_gene: TRBJ1-6
abundance: NA
v_gene: TRBV5-4
d_gene: TRBD1
CDR3aa: CASSQGATVGSPLHF
CDR3nt: TGTGCCAGCAGTCAGGGGGCGACCGTTGGTTCACCCCTCCACTTT

j_gene: TRBJ2-5
abundance: NA
v_gene: TRBV2
d_gene: NA
CDR3aa: CASSEDRQNWQTQYF
CDR3nt: TGTGCCAGCAGTGAAGACAGGCAGAACTGGCAGACCCAGTACTTC

j_gene: TRBJ2-5
abundance: NA
v_gene: TRBV10-2
d_gene: NA
CDR3aa: CASSEATSGVETQYF
CDR3nt: TGCGCCAGCAGTGAGGCGACCTCGGGCGTAGAGACCCAGTACTTC

j_gene: TRBJ1-1
abundance: NA
v_gene: TRBV4-2
d_gene: TRBD1
CDR3aa: CASRSTRQGQGYTEAFF
CDR3nt: TGTGCCAGCAGGTCAACGAGACAGGGGCAGGGGTATACTGAAGCTTTCTTT

j_gene: TRBJ2-3
abundance: NA
v_gene: TRBV5-1
d_gene: NA
CDR3aa: CASSFLLGTDTQYF
CDR3nt: TGCGCCAGCAGCTTCCTTCTGGGCACAGATACGCAGTATTTT

j_gene: TRBJ1-2
abundance: NA
v_gene: TRBV9
d_gene: NA
CDR3aa: CASSAAYGYTF
CDR3nt: TGTGCCAGCAGTGCCGCCTATGGCTACACCTTC

j_gene: TRBJ2-7
abundance: NA
v_gene: TRBV28
d_gene: TRBD1
CDR3aa: CASGSGTETYEQYF
CDR3nt: TGTGCCAGCGGTTCGGGGACAGAGACCTACGAGCAGTACTTC

j_gene: TRBJ1-1
abundance: NA
v_gene: TRBV7-6
d_gene: TRBD1
CDR3aa: CASSLAQGSMNTEAFF
CDR3nt: TGTGCCAGCAGCTTAGCACAGGGGAGCATGAACACTGAAGCTTTCTTT

j_gene: TRBJ1-5
abundance: once
v_gene: TRBV19
d_gene: NA
CDR3aa: CASRGLPDQPQHF
CDR3nt: TGTGCCAGTCGGGGCCTACCCGATCAGCCCCAGCATTTT

j_gene: TRBJ2-7
abundance: NA
v_gene: TRBV18
d_gene: NA
CDR3aa: CASSLSTPAYEQYF
CDR3nt: TGTGCCAGCTCACTCAGTACCCCCGCCTACGAGCAGTACTTC

j_gene: TRBJ2-1
abundance: NA
v_gene: TRBV9
d_gene: NA
CDR3aa: CASSVRGNSYNEQFF
CDR3nt: TGTGCCAGCAGCGTTCGGGGAAACTCCTACAATGAGCAGTTCTTC